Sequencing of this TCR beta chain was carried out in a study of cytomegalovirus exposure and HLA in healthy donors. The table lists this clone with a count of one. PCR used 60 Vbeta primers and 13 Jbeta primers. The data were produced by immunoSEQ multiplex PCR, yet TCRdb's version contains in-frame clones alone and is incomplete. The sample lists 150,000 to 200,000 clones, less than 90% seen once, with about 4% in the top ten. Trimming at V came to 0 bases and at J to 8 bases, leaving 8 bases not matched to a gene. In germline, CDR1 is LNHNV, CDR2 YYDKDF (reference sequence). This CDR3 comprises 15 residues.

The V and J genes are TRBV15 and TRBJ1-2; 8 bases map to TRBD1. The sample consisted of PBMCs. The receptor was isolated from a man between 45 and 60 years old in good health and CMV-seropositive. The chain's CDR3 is CATSRDRDRGRGYTF. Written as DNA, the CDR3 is TGTGCCACCAGCAGAGATCGAGACAGGGGTAGAGGCTACACCTTC.